One T cell receptor beta chain is described in this entry. A much bigger clone sits one base away, suggesting this may be a read error. This CDR3 comprises 13 residues. The V gene's germline CDR1 is SQVTM and CDR2 ANQGSEA. The data belong to a study of T-cell reconstitution after alpha-beta-depleted transplantation in children. Preparing the TCRbeta library involved the use of unique molecular identifiers. In TCRdb, the PCR reads were re-called with MiXCR into one record per CDR3 protein. The sample lists about 200,000 distinct CDR3 sequences; more than 12% were seen once. The TCR originated in a human donor who donated a stem cell graft to a child with acute lymphoblastic leukemia. Source: PBMCs from the stem cell graft donor, taken from the stem cell graft. The V gene is TRBV29-1, the J gene TRBJ2-3; 8 bases match TRBD2. Here the CDR3 reads CSVSHSGEDMQYF. DNA for the CDR3: TGCAGCGTTAGTCATAGCGGGGAAGATATGCAGTATTTT.